The clone carrying this TCR beta chain appeared many times. These data originate in a study of T cells after yellow fever vaccination. From the 5' RACE reads, TCRdb called clonotypes with MiXCR, one entry per CDR3 protein. The data contain approximately 250,000 distinct CDR3 sequences, about 5.2% of them singletons. V was clipped by 1 base and J by 8 bases, with 18 bases between them. Germline V CDR1 and CDR2: LGHNA, YSLEER. CDR3 length equals 15 residues. The source of this sequence is a man aged 18 to 30 who received the YFV17D yellow fever vaccine. The V gene is TRBV4-3, the J gene TRBJ2-7; TRBD1 is a possible D gene (6 bases). The source was CD4+ T cells sorted from PBMCs, collected on the day of the yellow fever booster vaccination. CDR3 sequence (DNA): TGCGCCAGCAGCCAAGCTCCGCAAACAGGGTCCCAGCAGTACTTC. Amino acid sequence: CASSQAPQTGSQQYF.